One and the same sample provided the 32 T cell receptor beta chains below, sequenced in a study of T cell responses to AZD1222 COVID-19 vaccine. Clones were sequenced by immunoSEQ multiplex PCR, and TCRdb holds only the in-frame ones, with some missing. Of 140,000 to 150,000 clones detected, roughly 92% appear once; the ten largest clones hold 1.7%. This specimen consisted of peripheral blood, obtained on day 0 of AZD1222 vaccination. The receptor source for this set is an adult in good health.

The V gene is TRBV3-1 (or the pseudogene TRBV3-2), the J gene TRBJ1-2, with D tentatively TRBD1 (5 bases). In germline, CDR1 is LGHDT, CDR2 YNNKEL (reference sequence). The CDR3 contains 15 residues. V lost 4 bases and J 8 bases, leaving 20 bases between the germline ends. The CDR3 DNA follows: TGTGCCAGCAGCCCAGGCCCTACTGGGGGGTACGGCTACACCTTC. This encodes CASSPGPTGGYGYTF.

CDR3 protein: CASSPRTGGNTIYF. DNA of the CDR3: TGTGCCAGCAGCCCCCGGACAGGAGGAAACACCATATATTTT. This chain joins TRBV9 and TRBJ1-3; 7 positions match TRBD1. There are 14 residues in the CDR3. Trimming removed 4 bases from V and 4 bases from J; junction bases left unmatched: 5. The germline V gene encodes CDR1 SGDLS and CDR2 YYNGEE.

This chain links TRBV18 with TRBJ2-5; the match to TRBD2 covers 7 bases. Germline loops: CDR1 KGHSH, CDR2 LQKENI. The trim removed 4 bases at V and 2 bases at J, leaving 1 base unmatched. The CDR3 totals 13 residues. CDR3 sequence: CASSRGGQETQYF. CDR3 nucleotides: TGTGCCAGCTCACGGGGGGGGCAAGAGACCCAGTACTTC.

The chain combines TRBV3-1 (or the pseudogene TRBV3-2) with TRBJ1-1, with 11 nucleotides matching TRBD1. V lost 4 bases to trimming and J lost 7 bases; unmatched junction nucleotides: 5. Germline values: CDR1 LGHDT, CDR2 YNNKEL (reference sequence). CDR3 length equals 14 residues. CDR3 nucleotides: TGTGCCAGCAGCCGGACAGGGGGCGGGGGTGAAGCTTTCTTT. Its translation is CASSRTGGGGEAFF.

The chain recombines TRBV6-2 or TRBV6-3 with TRBJ1-1, with D hard to call. The germline gives CDR1 MNHEY, CDR2 SVGEGT. The length of the CDR3 is 17 residues. Trimming cost V 4 bases and J 0 bases, with 18 bases left between them. This chain's CDR3 is CASSLTLVPKMNTEAFF. The CDR3 bases are TGTGCCAGCAGTTTAACTCTTGTCCCGAAGATGAACACTGAAGCTTTCTTT.

This rearrangement joins TRBV7-9 to TRBJ2-2; D is uncertain. This CDR3 contains 9 residues. Trimming removed 9 bases at V and 5 bases at J, with 1 base between. Germline V CDR1 and CDR2: SEHNR, FQNEAQ (reference sequence). CDR3 residues: CASTGELFF. In DNA, the CDR3 is TGTGCCAGTACCGGGGAGCTGTTTTTT.

CDR3 coding DNA: TGTGCCAGTCGCCGCATCGGACAGGGAAACACTGAAGCTTTCTTT. Translation gives CASRRIGQGNTEAFF. This chain connects TRBV3-1 (or the pseudogene TRBV3-2) to TRBJ1-1, with 8 bases matching TRBD1. The CDR3 has 15 amino acids. Trimming at V came to 9 bases and at J to 2 bases, leaving 11 bases not matched to a gene. The germline V gene encodes CDR1 LGHDT and CDR2 YNNKEL (reference sequence).

V usage is TRBV6-5 and J usage is TRBJ1-6, with a possible D match to TRBD1 (6 bases). V shed 8 bases and J shed 14 bases, with 16 bases lying between them. CDR1 and CDR2 (germline): MNHEY, SVGAGI. The CDR3 loop spans 12 amino acids. CDR3 protein: CASSGGGVTLHF. The CDR3 bases are TGTGCCAGCTCGGGGGGGGGCGTGACCCTCCACTTT.

The chain couples TRBV24-1 to TRBJ2-2; TRBD1 is a possible D gene (6 bases). Germline assignment: CDR1 KGHDR and CDR2 SFDVKD. The V and J ends lost 4 bases and 6 bases respectively, with 14 bases between them. This CDR3 is 15 amino acids long. The CDR3 nucleotides are TGTGCCACCAGTGACTCACAGGGAGTGTCCGGGGAGCTGTTTTTT. It translates to CATSDSQGVSGELFF.

The V and J genes are TRBV28 and TRBJ2-7; 8 bases map to TRBD1. The CDR3 extends over 15 amino acids. Germline CDR1 and CDR2: MDHEN and SYDVKM. V trimming: 5 bases; J trimming: 2 bases; junction bases outside the gene matches: 8. The CDR3 nucleotides read TGTGCCAGCAGTCCTACAGGGGGTGCCCCCTACGAGCAGTACTTC. It specifies CASSPTGGAPYEQYF.

V and J are TRBV12-5 and TRBJ2-2; 7 bases align to TRBD1. CDR3 length: 14 amino acids. Germline values: CDR1 LGHNT, CDR2 FRNRAP. Germline trimming cut 7 bases from V and 4 bases from J; bases unmatched to any gene: 6. CDR3 DNA sequence: TGTGCTAGTGCCGAACAGGGGAGCACCGGGGAGCTGTTTTTT. This translates into CASAEQGSTGELFF.

The genes are TRBV3-1 (or the pseudogene TRBV3-2) and TRBJ2-7; 7 bases fit TRBD1. This CDR3 region has 14 residues. Germline CDR1 LGHDT, CDR2 YNNKEL (reference sequence). V was clipped by 4 bases and J by 6 bases; unmatched bases: 9. CDR3 residues: CASSLMGTAVEQYF. The DNA for the CDR3 is TGTGCCAGCAGCCTGATGGGGACAGCTGTCGAGCAGTACTTC.

The chain employs TRBV6-2 or TRBV6-3 and TRBJ2-7, with TRBD1 identical over 8 bases. The CDR3 has 14 amino acids. V lost 5 bases and J lost 0; bases outside the gene matches: 3. The germline CDR1 and CDR2 sequences are MNHEY and SVGEGT. Here the CDR3 DNA reads TGTGCCAGCAGTACAGGGACAGGCTCCTACGAGCAGTACTTC. It yields the protein CASSTGTGSYEQYF.

The V and J genes are TRBV14 and TRBJ1-1; D not resolved. Trimming removed 1 base at V and 5 bases at J, with 11 bases between. Per germline, CDR1 SGHDN and CDR2 FVKESK. The CDR3 length is 14 residues. DNA for the CDR3: TGTGCCAGCAGCCAAGTGGGTAAGAGGACTGAAGCTTTCTTT. Translating gives CASSQVGKRTEAFF.

V usage is TRBV6-5 and J usage is TRBJ1-1; D is uncertain. This CDR3 has 14 residues. Trimming cost V 0 bases and J 5 bases, with 10 bases left between them. Germline loops: CDR1 MNHEY, CDR2 SVGAGI. CDR3 sequence: CASSYSKGRTEAFF. The CDR3 DNA follows: TGTGCCAGCAGTTACTCGAAAGGCAGGACTGAAGCTTTCTTT.

This clone has a single count. Written as DNA, the CDR3 is TGCAGTGCGGCGAGTTACAATGAGCAGTTCTTC. Translating gives CSAASYNEQFF. The genes are TRBV20-1 and TRBJ2-1; D remains unclear. V was cut by 6 bases and J by 4 bases, with 7 bases left in between. This CDR3 spans 11 amino acids. The V gene's germline CDR1 is DFQATT and CDR2 SNEGSKA (reference sequence).

The chain recombines TRBV30 with TRBJ1-5, with D possibly matching TRBD1 (6 bases). V lost 1 base and J lost 6, with 10 bases in between. The CDR3 totals 13 residues. The germline V gene encodes CDR1 GTSNPN and CDR2 SVGIG (reference sequence). DNA for the CDR3: TGTGCCTGGAGTGGGGGGGCTTCTCAGCCCCAGCATTTT. This encodes CAWSGGASQPQHF.

The chain is built from TRBV6-5 and TRBJ1-1; D is undetermined. Germline V gene lookup returns CDR1 MNHEY and CDR2 SVGAGI. The V end lost 6 bases, the J end lost 3 bases, and 11 bases lay between the germline ends. This CDR3 is 13 amino acids long. This CDR3 is CASSQGRYTEAFF. The CDR3 DNA reads as TGTGCCAGCAGCCAAGGACGGTACACTGAAGCTTTCTTT.

The chain carries TRBV27 and TRBJ1-4; 7 bases fit TRBD1. Trimming took 5 bases from V and 4 from J; bases not matched to a gene: 7. The CDR3 runs 15 residues. Germline CDR1 reads MNHEY; CDR2 reads SMNVEV (reference sequence). The CDR3 sequence is CASSPDRYLNEKLFF. CDR3 coding DNA: TGTGCCAGCAGTCCGGACAGGTACCTTAATGAAAAACTGTTTTTT.

This chain uses TRBV5-8 with TRBJ2-1; D is ambiguous. This CDR3 has 16 residues. V lost 5 bases to trimming and J lost 5 bases, with 20 bases between them. From germline, CDR1 is SGHTS and CDR2 YDEGEE. The CDR3 region is CASRQTGQRKNNEQFF. In DNA, the CDR3 is TGTGCCAGCAGACAGACGGGCCAAAGGAAGAACAATGAGCAGTTCTTC.

CDR3 loop: CAWEPGQSSPLHF. For the CDR3, the DNA is TGTGCCTGGGAGCCGGGACAGAGCTCACCCCTCCACTTT. The chain has TRBV30 and TRBJ1-6; TRBD1 aligns across 7 bases. The CDR3 covers 13 residues. With 5 bases clipped from V and 10 bases from J, the junction kept 8 bases outside the gene matches. Germline V gene data show CDR1 as GTSNPN and CDR2 as SVGIG (reference sequence). Combining the CDR3 with reference TRBV30 and TRBJ1-6 gives the whole variable domain SQTIHQWPATLVQPVGSPLSLECTVEGTSNPNLYWYRQAAGRGLQLLFYSVGIGQISSEVPQNLSASRPQDRQFILSSKKLLLSDSGFYLCAWEPGQSSPLHFGNGTRLTVT.

The rearrangement links TRBV25-1 to TRBJ1-3; D not resolved. Germline V lookup: CDR1 MGHDK, CDR2 SYGVNS. The CDR3 consists of 15 residues. Trimming pared 1 base from V and 4 bases from J, leaving 11 bases between. CDR3 sequence reads: CASSESENGGNTIYF. The CDR3 nucleotides read TGTGCCAGCAGTGAATCAGAGAACGGGGGAAACACCATATATTTT.

This clone came up once. CDR3 sequence (DNA): TGTGCCAGCAGCTTAGACAGGGAAGGAACAGATACGCAGTATTTT. As protein: CASSLDREGTDTQYF. The chain couples TRBV7-9 to TRBJ2-3; tentative D call: TRBD1 (6 bases). Germline CDR1 and CDR2: SEHNR and FQNEAQ (reference sequence). The CDR3 is made up of 15 amino acids. V lost 1 base and J lost 3, with 11 bases in between.

This chain connects TRBV28 to TRBJ1-2; 12 positions agree with TRBD1. Germline V gene sequence: CDR1 MDHEN, CDR2 SYDVKM. V trimming: 4 bases; J trimming: 7 bases; junction bases outside the gene matches: 7. This CDR3 comprises 15 residues. The CDR3 bases are TGTGCCAGCAGTTGGGACAGGGGGCCTCGGGGTGGCTACACCTTC. Its translation: CASSWDRGPRGGYTF.

The rearrangement links TRBV9 to TRBJ2-1; D possibly corresponds to TRBD1 (5 bases). Germline assignment: CDR1 SGDLS and CDR2 YYNGEE. V lost 0 bases, J lost 11 bases, and 6 bases lay in between. CDR3 size: 11 residues. DNA of the CDR3: TGTGCCAGCAGCGTAGGACAGCAGCAGTTCTTC. As protein: CASSVGQQQFF.

V gene TRBV27 combines with J gene TRBJ1-4, with D possibly being TRBD1 (5 bases). The CDR3 loop spans 12 amino acids. V dropped 5 bases and J dropped 12 bases, with 13 bases sitting between them. The germline V gene has CDR1 MNHEY and CDR2 SMNVEV (reference sequence). The CDR3 protein is CASSARVGELFF. In DNA, the CDR3 is TGTGCCAGCAGTGCCAGGGTTGGCGAACTGTTTTTT.

This rearrangement joins TRBV4-1 to TRBJ2-1, with TRBD2 identical over 8 bases. With V trimmed by 0 bases and J by 9 bases, 10 bases remained unmatched. The length of the CDR3 is 16 residues. Germline V gene lookup returns CDR1 MGHRA and CDR2 YSYEKL. In nucleotides, the CDR3 is TGCGCCAGCAGCCAAGAGCCTACGGGAGGGCCCCGTGAGCAGTTCTTC. Translated, it gives CASSQEPTGGPREQFF.

V is TRBV5-1 and J is TRBJ2-2; D possibly corresponds to TRBD2 (5 bases). This CDR3 contains 16 residues. V lost 1 base and J lost 2, with 12 bases in between. CDR1 and CDR2 from the germline V gene are SGHRS and YFSETQ. CDR3 sequence: CASSLYSGPNTGELFF. CDR3 nucleotide sequence: TGCGCCAGCAGCTTGTACAGCGGACCCAACACCGGGGAGCTGTTTTTT.

The gene calls are TRBV30 and TRBJ1-4; 8 positions agree with TRBD1. This CDR3 contains 14 residues. CDR1 and CDR2 (germline): GTSNPN, SVGIG (reference sequence). V lost 2 bases to trimming and J lost 6 bases; unmatched junction nucleotides: 5. The CDR3 DNA sequence: TGTGCCTGGAGTCCGACAGGGGTGGATGAAAAACTGTTTTTT. Amino acids: CAWSPTGVDEKLFF.

The chain joins TRBV5-6 to TRBJ2-1; the match to TRBD1 covers 10 bases. Unmatched junction bases numbered 8, after V lost 3 bases and J lost 8 bases. Germline V gene lookup returns CDR1 SGHDT and CDR2 YYEEEE. CDR3 size: 15 residues. The DNA of the CDR3 is TGTGCCAGCAGCTCTCCGGGACAGGGGCGCTATGAGCAGTTCTTC. Protein: CASSSPGQGRYEQFF.

The chain employs TRBV7-9 and TRBJ1-1; D remains unclear. There are 14 residues in the CDR3. Per the germline V gene, CDR1 is SEHNR and CDR2 is FQNEAQ (reference sequence). The germline V and J ends were trimmed by 5 bases and 3 bases, with 13 bases remaining between them. In nucleotides, the CDR3 is TGTGCCAGCAGCACTAGGACGGGGTACACTGAAGCTTTCTTT. Its protein is CASSTRTGYTEAFF. The variable domain in full, completed from reference TRBV7-9 and TRBJ1-1, reads DTGVSQNPRHKITKRGQNVTFRCDPISEHNRLYWYRQTLGQGPEFLTYFQNEAQLEKSRLLSDRFSAERPKGSFSTLEIQRTEQGDSAMYLCASSTRTGYTEAFFGQGTRLTVV.

The chain uses TRBV29-1 and TRBJ2-1; TRBD2 matches at 14 bases. The junction had 3 bases not matched to a gene; V was cut back by 7 bases and J by 7 bases. The CDR3 covers 13 residues. Germline loops: CDR1 SQVTM, CDR2 ANQGSEA. CDR3 DNA sequence: TGCAGCGCCGGGACTAGCGGGAGAAATGAGCAGTTCTTC. This gives the protein CSAGTSGRNEQFF.